The rows below give T cell receptor beta chains drawn from one sample of a study of shared clonotypes between healthy human individuals. Method: immunoSEQ multiplex PCR; TCRdb's copy keeps in-frame clones and lacks some. The table lists over 800,000 clones, almost 95% of them singletons. The sample taken for sequencing was naive CD8+ T cells sorted from blood. These receptors all come from a man aged 30-40 years in good health. Both conserved end residues are part of each CDR3. Each record gives: V gene, D gene, J gene, clone size, CDR3 DNA, CDR3 protein. A D gene is named only where the DNA matches it firmly. Clone size is shown for a subset of rows, as once, few, many or a class of expanded clone.

V: TRBV7-9
D: NA
J: TRBJ2-1
size: NA
DNA: TGTGCCAGCAGCACAACGACCTCCGAAACCCAACACAATGAGCAGTTCTTC
CDR3: CASSTTTSETQHNEQFF

V: TRBV9
D: TRBD1
J: TRBJ2-7
size: NA
DNA: TGTGCCAGCAGCGTTTCCCCCAGGGCAGGGGGTAGCTCCTACGAGCAGTACTTC
CDR3: CASSVSPRAGGSSYEQYF

V: TRBV6-1
D: NA
J: TRBJ2-3
size: NA
DNA: TGTGCCAGCAGCGGACCACAAACCACAGATACGCAGTATTTT
CDR3: CASSGPQTTDTQYF

V: TRBV4-1
D: TRBD1
J: TRBJ2-7
size: NA
DNA: TGCGCCAGCAGCCAAGTCTGGACAGGAGTCTACGAGCAGTACTTC
CDR3: CASSQVWTGVYEQYF

V: TRBV11-2
D: TRBD1
J: TRBJ2-7
size: NA
DNA: TGTGCCAGCAGCTTAGTGGGGGACAGGGAAAAATACTACGAGCAGTACTTC
CDR3: CASSLVGDREKYYEQYF

V: TRBV6-5
D: TRBD1
J: TRBJ1-1
size: NA
DNA: TGTGCCAGCAGTTACTCAGGGACAGGGAACACTGAAGCTTTCTTT
CDR3: CASSYSGTGNTEAFF

V: TRBV6-1
D: NA
J: TRBJ2-7
size: NA
DNA: TGTGCCAGCAACGAAGGGGGATTCTTCTACGAGCAGTACTTC
CDR3: CASNEGGFFYEQYF

V: TRBV30
D: NA
J: TRBJ1-1
size: NA
DNA: TGTGCCTGGAGGGAGGGGTGGAACACTGAAGCTTTCTTT
CDR3: CAWREGWNTEAFF

V: TRBV19
D: NA
J: TRBJ2-1
size: NA
DNA: TGTGCCAGTAGTTATAAAAGAGGGAATGAGCAGTTCTTC
CDR3: CASSYKRGNEQFF

V: TRBV6-5
D: NA
J: TRBJ1-1
size: NA
DNA: TGTGCCAGCAGTTACTCGAGGTACGCCGAGAACACTGAAGCTTTCTTT
CDR3: CASSYSRYAENTEAFF

V: TRBV5-6
D: NA
J: TRBJ2-1
size: NA
DNA: TGTGCCAGCAGCCTAACAGATTACAATGAGCAGTTCTTC
CDR3: CASSLTDYNEQFF

V: TRBV7-2
D: TRBD2
J: TRBJ2-1
size: once
DNA: TGTGCCAGCAGCTTAGTAGCGGGGAGCTCCTACAATGAGCAGTTCTTC
CDR3: CASSLVAGSSYNEQFF

V: TRBV19
D: NA
J: TRBJ2-1
size: NA
DNA: TGTGCCAGTAGTCCCCGGGACTCAGGGCCCAATGAGCAGTTCTTC
CDR3: CASSPRDSGPNEQFF

V: TRBV5-8
D: NA
J: TRBJ1-3
size: NA
DNA: TGTGCCAGCAGCTTGCGGGGTTCAGGAAACACCATATATTTT
CDR3: CASSLRGSGNTIYF

V: TRBV27
D: TRBD2
J: TRBJ2-7
size: NA
DNA: TGTGCCAGCAGTCCAGGACTAGTGTACGAGCAGTACTTC
CDR3: CASSPGLVYEQYF

V: TRBV6-5
D: TRBD2
J: TRBJ2-3
size: NA
DNA: TGTGCCAGCAGGGGCGGGAGTCGTTTCCCAGATACGCAGTATTTT
CDR3: CASRGGSRFPDTQYF

V: TRBV5-6
D: TRBD1
J: TRBJ1-3
size: NA
DNA: TGTGCCAGCAGCCCCGACAGGGGGCCTGGAAACACCATATATTTT
CDR3: CASSPDRGPGNTIYF

V: TRBV9
D: TRBD1
J: TRBJ2-2
size: NA
DNA: TGTGCCAGCAGCGACCGACCGACTTCCGGGACAGGGGTTCCCGGGGAGCTGTTTTTT
CDR3: CASSDRPTSGTGVPGELFF

V: TRBV13
D: TRBD2
J: TRBJ2-2
size: NA
DNA: TGTGCCAGCAGCAACCCCCGCGGGACTAGTACCGGGGAGCTGTTTTTT
CDR3: CASSNPRGTSTGELFF

V: TRBV7-9
D: TRBD2
J: TRBJ2-1
size: NA
DNA: TGTGCCCCCGAGACTAGCGTCCTTGAGCAGTTCTTC
CDR3: CAPETSVLEQFF

V: TRBV11-2
D: NA
J: TRBJ2-7
size: NA
DNA: TGTGCCAGCAGCCCAGGGTTGGGTAGCGGATTCTACGAGCAGTACTTC
CDR3: CASSPGLGSGFYEQYF

V: TRBV5-8
D: TRBD2
J: TRBJ2-5
size: once
DNA: TGTGCCAGCAGCTATACCGGGACTACTCAAGAGACCCAGTACTTC
CDR3: CASSYTGTTQETQYF

V: TRBV27
D: TRBD1
J: TRBJ2-3
size: NA
DNA: TGTGCCAGCGCCCAGGGGGTTGGGGTGAGCACAGATACGCAGTATTTT
CDR3: CASAQGVGVSTDTQYF

V: TRBV27
D: TRBD1
J: TRBJ1-1
size: NA
DNA: TGTGCCAGCAGTTTATGGGGACAGCAAGCTTTCTTT
CDR3: CASSLWGQQAFF

V: TRBV5-1
D: NA
J: TRBJ2-2
size: NA
DNA: TGCGCCAGCAGCTTGTTCCCCTTAGGGGGGGCCGGGGAGCTGTTTTTT
CDR3: CASSLFPLGGAGELFF

V: TRBV7-6
D: NA
J: TRBJ2-5
size: NA
DNA: TGTGCCAGCAGTCCTCGGGTGAACCAAGAGACCCAGTACTTC
CDR3: CASSPRVNQETQYF